A single T cell receptor (beta chain) is shown here with its context. The repertoire was sequenced with immunoSEQ multiplex PCR; TCRdb's copy has only in-frame clones and lacks some. The sample holds some 130,000 clones, approximately 90% seen once. The data stem from a study of T cell responses to AZD1222 COVID-19 vaccine. The CDR3 loop spans 16 amino acids. Germline V gives CDR1 GTSNPN, CDR2 SVGIG (reference sequence). The V end lost 1 base, the J end lost 2 bases, and 18 bases lay between the germline ends. The sequence was collected from an adult who received the AZD1222 COVID-19 vaccine. This material consisted of peripheral blood, taken 28 days after the second AZD1222 dose. The gene calls are TRBV30 and TRBJ2-7, with TRBD1 as a possible D gene (5 bases). This CDR3 reads CAWSGKPGNGPYEQYF. The CDR3 DNA sequence: TGTGCCTGGAGTGGAAAACCAGGGAATGGACCCTACGAGCAGTACTTC.